Listed below are T cell receptor beta chains from one sample, sequenced in a study of control samples from healthy donors and cancer patients. Here immunoSEQ multiplex PCR was the method, and the copy in TCRdb shows in-frame clones only, minus some. The data show approximately 100,000 clones, with over 75% seen just once and over 3% held by the top ten. The specimen sequenced was blood. These receptors originate from a woman younger than 35 in good health. The CDR3 runs from the conserved cysteine through the conserved F or W. A D gene is named only where the DNA matches it firmly. Expanded clones get a size class; other rows say once, few or many, or leave the size out.

j_call	d_call	v_call	clone_size	cdr3_aa	cdr3_nt
TRBJ2-3	TRBD1	TRBV7-3	NA	CASSLDRQDTQYF	TGTGCCAGCAGTCTGGACAGGCAGGATACGCAGTATTTT
TRBJ1-5	TRBD1	TRBV5-6	NA	CASSLRGQGRNQPQHF	TGTGCCAGCAGCTTGAGGGGACAGGGCAGAAATCAGCCCCAGCATTTT
TRBJ1-1	NA	TRBV2	once	CASRLEEGNTEAFF	TGTGCCAGCCGTCTTGAGGAGGGAAACACTGAAGCTTTCTTT
TRBJ2-7	TRBD2	TRBV5-1	NA	CASSYPQAGEYEQYF	TGCGCCAGCAGCTATCCTCAAGCGGGGGAATACGAGCAGTACTTC
TRBJ1-1	NA	TRBV5-1	NA	CASSWKGPGTEAFF	TGCGCCAGCAGCTGGAAGGGTCCTGGCACTGAAGCTTTCTTT
TRBJ1-4	NA	TRBV12-3/TRBV12-4	once	CASSFSIDEKLFF	TGTGCCAGCAGTTTTTCGATAGACGAAAAACTGTTTTTT
TRBJ1-2	TRBD1	TRBV25-1	NA	CASSVGQGVVYGYTF	TGTGCCAGCAGTGTCGGACAGGGGGTGGTCTATGGCTACACCTTC
TRBJ1-2	NA	TRBV5-4	once	CASSSFRDGYTF	TGTGCCAGCAGCTCGTTCCGGGATGGCTACACCTTC
TRBJ2-5	NA	TRBV12-3/TRBV12-4	NA	CASRPNQETQYF	TGTGCCAGCAGGCCCAACCAAGAGACCCAGTACTTC
TRBJ1-2	NA	TRBV11-3	NA	CASSPARGVPGYTF	TGTGCCAGCAGCCCTGCTCGGGGGGTGCCTGGCTACACCTTC
TRBJ2-2	TRBD2	TRBV7-2	NA	CASSFPTSRGGGNTGELFF	TGTGCCAGCAGCTTCCCCACCTCGCGGGGGGGCGGGAACACCGGGGAGCTGTTTTTT
TRBJ2-1	TRBD2	TRBV5-1	NA	CASSLPSGGRSEQFF	TGCGCCAGCAGCTTACCTAGCGGGGGGCGGAGTGAGCAGTTCTTC
TRBJ2-7	NA	TRBV2	NA	CASRVQGYEQYF	TGTGCCAGCAGGGTACAGGGCTACGAGCAGTACTTC
TRBJ2-1	TRBD2	TRBV5-1	NA	CASSFGAGGNDEQFF	TGCGCCAGCAGCTTCGGGGCGGGGGGTAACGATGAGCAGTTCTTC